This T cell receptor (beta chain) stems from a study of blood T cell repertoires in COVID-19 (dated by TCRdb to the early 2020s). The study in broad terms: The collaborator samples originated in the United States, Italy and Spain and spanned the acute and convalescent phases of COVID-19. The repertoires were released in a freely available public database meant as a resource for research on the immune response to SARS-CoV-2. The prospective study material was composed of cDNA or gDNA derived from T cells, B-cell-depleted T cells, or PBMCs. Samples came from the ongoing ImmuneRACE study (first 160 participants) plus 1,254 subjects from 6 global collaborators. A de-identified subject ID, COVID-19 status, age in years and sex were almost always included in the sample metadata. HLA class I and class II types, where available, came from metadata supplied by the sample provider rather than from assay-based typing. Deeply sampled blood TCRbeta repertoires from subjects exposed to, actively infected with, or recovered from COVID-19 were included in the dataset. What the work shows at the level of the full study, not this receptor alone: The quantity of clinical and demographic metadata differed by source and by participant and was supplied without curation.

About this clone: Its antigen is currently not known. No base qualities exist here, and no much larger clone lies one base off it.

The immunoSEQ Assay, a bias-controlled multiplex PCR, was used to amplify TCRbeta CDR3 regions from genomic DNA. The original pipeline was this. The number of nucleated cells in each sample was estimated from the amplification of reference gene primers within the assay. Sequence reads were collapsed and filtered to measure the absolute abundance of every unique TCRbeta CDR3 rearrangement. Productive Simpson clonality was computed per sample as the square root of Simpson's diversity index over productive rearrangements. In its TCRdb copy, this immuneACCESS table keeps in-frame sequences only and misses some clones. Where compared with another copy, unresolved V genes explain less than half of these, and the others have no known cause. D and trimming were read from the DNA, whereas the V and J calls and clone size are those reported in that table. Across this sample there are fewer than 200,000 clones, with 70% to 90% seen only once. Around 8.6% of the sample is in the top ten clones.

According to the germline V gene (reference sequence), CDR1 reads PRHDT and CDR2 reads FYEKMQ. V is trimmed back by 4 bases and J by 6 bases, and the junction contains 6 bases that no gene match accounts for. The CDR3, from cysteine to phenylalanine, totals 15 residues. Only the CDR3 DNA stays, 45 bases, in frame from base 1. Each collaborating institution followed its own protocols to collect whole blood in K2EDTA tubes. For TCRbeta analysis, collaborator samples were shipped as frozen whole blood, as isolated PBMCs, or as DNA extracted from either sample type. The chain is encoded by TRBV13 joined to TRBJ1-6; 7 of the junction bases match TRBD1. The sample comprised peripheral blood. The sequence derives from a man aged 45-65 years with active or convalescent COVID-19. The CDR3 in this case is CASSSSGTANSPLHF. The DNA sequence follows: TGTGCCAGCAGCTCCTCCGGGACAGCTAATTCACCCCTCCACTTT. Extended through the reference TRBV13 and TRBJ1-6 proteins, this CDR3 yields the full variable domain: AAGVIQSPRHLIKEKRETATLKCYPIPRHDTVYWYQQGPGQDPQFLISFYEKMQSDKGSIPDRFSAQQFSDYHSELNMSSLELGDSALYFCASSSSGTANSPLHFGNGTRLTVT.